These 28 T cell receptor beta chains were all obtained from the same sample, sequenced in a study of T cell responses to AZD1222 COVID-19 vaccine. Clones were sequenced by immunoSEQ multiplex PCR, and TCRdb holds only the in-frame ones, with some missing. Of roughly 140,000 clones detected, roughly 94% appear once; the ten largest clones hold around 1.3%. Sequences were derived from peripheral blood, sampled on day 0 of AZD1222 vaccination. Receptor source: an adult in good health.

This chain connects TRBV19 to TRBJ2-1; 9 nucleotides align to TRBD1. The germline gives CDR1 LNHDA, CDR2 SQIVND (reference sequence). After removal of 4 bases from V and 6 bases from J, the junction contained 7 bases not matched to a gene. The CDR3 length is 15 residues. CDR3 sequence reads: CASSNGQGIRNEQFF. The CDR3 DNA sequence: TGTGCCAGTAGTAACGGACAGGGGATCCGCAATGAGCAGTTCTTC.

This clone was found once. The chain employs TRBV4-1 and TRBJ2-7; TRBD2 agrees at 7 bases. Germline CDR1 and CDR2: MGHRA and YSYEKL. V was clipped by 1 base and J by 10 bases; unmatched bases: 10. CDR3 length: 14 amino acids. The CDR3 DNA is TGCGCCAGCAGCCAAGGAATTGGACGGGGGGTACAGTACGTC. It encodes CASSQGIGRGVQYV.

The CDR3 here is CASSQPPGQGRETQYF. CDR3 DNA: TGCGCCAGCAGCCAACCCCCGGGACAGGGTCGGGAGACCCAGTACTTC. The gene calls are TRBV4-1 and TRBJ2-5; TRBD1 matches 9 bases. The CDR3 totals 16 residues. Germline-derived CDR1 and CDR2 are MGHRA and YSYEKL. V gave up 2 bases and J gave up 5 bases; unmatched junction bases: 9.

The chain links TRBV6-5 to TRBJ1-6, with 8 bases identical to TRBD1. J lost 6 bases, V lost 6 bases, and 7 bases had no gene match. The length of the CDR3 is 15 residues. The V gene's germline CDR1 is MNHEY and CDR2 SVGAGI. The CDR3 loop is CASRTHRGSNSPLHF. CDR3 in DNA: TGTGCCAGCAGAACCCACAGGGGGAGTAATTCACCCCTCCACTTT.

The J gene is TRBJ1-1, the V gene TRBV5-5; D gene uncertain. Germline V gene lookup returns CDR1 SGHKS and CDR2 YYEKEE (reference sequence). V was pared by 0 bases and J by 0 bases, with 9 bases between. This CDR3 has 15 residues. The CDR3 loop is CASSLDVAVNTEAFF. The CDR3, as DNA: TGTGCCAGCAGCTTGGACGTGGCGGTGAACACTGAAGCTTTCTTT.

The table lists this clone with a count of one. This rearrangement joins TRBV27 to TRBJ1-6; D unresolved. This CDR3 spans 15 amino acids. Germline V gene data show CDR1 as MNHEY and CDR2 as SMNVEV (reference sequence). V lost 2 bases to trimming and J lost 3 bases, with 8 bases between them. Written as DNA, the CDR3 is TGTGCCAGCAGTTTAGGGCCTCTCTATAATTCACCCCTCCACTTT. It translates to CASSLGPLYNSPLHF.

This clone was seen only once. The V and J genes are TRBV15 and TRBJ1-4, with TRBD1 as a possible D gene (5 bases). Germline V gene data show CDR1 as LNHNV and CDR2 as YYDKDF (reference sequence). CDR3 size: 14 residues. With 3 bases removed from V and 8 bases from J, the gap between germline ends came to 13 bases. CDR3 nucleotide sequence: TGTGCCACCAGCAGCCAGCAGGGCTCCGAAAAACTGTTTTTT. As protein: CATSSQQGSEKLFF.

The V gene is TRBV6-4, the J gene TRBJ2-7; a possible D gene is TRBD1 (6 bases). The CDR3 contains 17 residues. Germline assignment: CDR1 MRHNA and CDR2 SNTAGT. Trimming removed 6 bases at V and 5 bases at J, with 26 bases between. The CDR3 coding sequence is TGTGCCAGCAGGCTCTCCGGATGGTACAGGGAAAGCCACGAGCAGTACGTC. It encodes CASRLSGWYRESHEQYV.

The J gene is TRBJ1-1, the V gene TRBV2, with D hard to call. The CDR3 length is 16 residues. CDR1 SNHLY and CDR2 FYNNEI come from the germline V gene. V lost 7 bases and J lost 6, with 24 bases in between. The CDR3 region has the DNA TGTGCCAGCACCCCGGTAGACACCTTGATGAGCTCTGAAGCTTTCTTT. Its protein product is CASTPVDTLMSSEAFF.

The chain uses TRBV24-1 and TRBJ2-7, with D possibly matching TRBD2 (6 bases). CDR3 size: 17 residues. V lost 4 bases and J lost 0, with 18 bases in between. Germline V gene sequence: CDR1 KGHDR, CDR2 SFDVKD. The CDR3 sequence is CATSDLGLGRGSYEQYV. The CDR3 DNA follows: TGTGCCACCAGTGACCTGGGGCTCGGGCGGGGCTCCTACGAGCAGTACGTC.

The genes are TRBV19 and TRBJ2-5; D may be TRBD2 (5 bases). CDR3 length: 12 amino acids. The germline CDR1 and CDR2 sequences are LNHDA and SQIVND (reference sequence). Trimming took 7 bases from V and 5 from J, leaving 11 bases between them. The CDR3 region is CASNNGVETQYF. In DNA, the CDR3 is TGTGCCAGTAATAACGGGGTCGAGACCCAGTACTTC.

The chain uses TRBV18 and TRBJ1-6; TRBD1 might be the D (5 bases). CDR1 is KGHSH, CDR2 LQKENI, per germline. V was trimmed by 1 base and J by 7 bases, leaving 17 bases between them. This CDR3 spans 17 amino acids. The CDR3 DNA sequence: TGTGCCAGCTCACCACTAATATCGACAGACGAAAATTCACCCCTCCACTTT. This gives the protein CASSPLISTDENSPLHF. Using reference TRBV18 and TRBJ1-6 for the parts outside the CDR3, the full variable domain is NAGVMQNPRHLVRRRGQEARLRCSPMKGHSHVYWYRQLPEEGLKFMVYLQKENIIDESGMPKERFSAEFPKEGPSILRIQQVVRGDSAAYFCASSPLISTDENSPLHFGNGTRLTVT.

The DNA for the CDR3 is TGTGCCAGCAGTGAAGGCGGGTTTAGGTCGGATGGCTACACCTTC. It yields the protein CASSEGGFRSDGYTF. The chain uses TRBV2 and TRBJ1-2; D remains unclear. This CDR3 is built from 15 residues. Germline loops: CDR1 SNHLY, CDR2 FYNNEI. Trimming removed 1 base at V and 6 bases at J, with 15 bases between.

This chain links TRBV28 with TRBJ2-5; no clear D. Germline lookup yields CDR1 MDHEN and CDR2 SYDVKM. The CDR3 consists of 14 residues. V lost 5 bases and J lost 2, with 12 bases in between. The CDR3 nucleotides are TGTGCCAGCAGTCTCCCCGGGCGGCAAGAGACCCAGTACTTC. This codes for CASSLPGRQETQYF.

The chain employs TRBV19 and TRBJ1-1; the match to TRBD1 covers 11 bases. CDR1 and CDR2 from the germline V gene are LNHDA and SQIVND (reference sequence). The J segment lost 6 bases and the V segment lost 7 bases, leaving 10 bases of the junction unmatched. The CDR3 sequence is 15 residues long. The CDR3 spells CASTTADRGLSEAFF. Written as DNA, the CDR3 is TGTGCCAGTACCACCGCGGACAGGGGGCTTTCTGAAGCTTTCTTT.

V gene TRBV6-5 combines with J gene TRBJ2-7; D is possibly TRBD2 (6 bases). The CDR3 contains 10 residues. Germline V gene data show CDR1 as MNHEY and CDR2 as SVGAGI. The CDR3 loop reads CASREGQPNV. CDR3 coding DNA: TGTGCCAGCAGGGAGGGGCAACCGAACGTC.

The V gene is TRBV9, the J gene TRBJ2-1; D is ambiguous. The CDR3 has 13 residues. In germline, CDR1 is SGDLS, CDR2 YYNGEE. V was cut by 3 bases and J by 5 bases, with 9 bases left in between. The DNA for the CDR3 is TGTGCCAGCAGCGCTGGACCGAACAATGAGCAGTTCTTC. Its protein is CASSAGPNNEQFF.

This clone came up once. V usage is TRBV9 and J usage is TRBJ1-2; D possibly corresponds to TRBD1 (5 bases). This CDR3 region has 12 residues. Germline CDR1 and CDR2: SGDLS and YYNGEE. V lost 5 bases and J 4 bases, leaving 9 bases between the germline ends. The CDR3 DNA is TGTGCCAGCAGACAGGAGACCTATGGCTACACCTTC. The encoded protein is CASRQETYGYTF.

This clone has just a few counts. The chain is built from TRBV28 and TRBJ2-3; D gene unclear. CDR3 size: 12 residues. Germline V lookup: CDR1 MDHEN, CDR2 SYDVKM. The CDR3 loop is CGSVSSTDTQYF. In DNA, the CDR3 is TGTGGTTCGGTGTCTAGCACAGATACGCAGTATTTT.

The chain employs TRBV14 and TRBJ1-2; D gene uncertain. The germline V and J ends were trimmed by 0 bases and 4 bases, with 24 bases remaining between them. From germline, CDR1 is SGHDN and CDR2 FVKESK. The CDR3 is 19 amino acids. The CDR3 here is CASSQESLKDRLVPYGYTF. CDR3 sequence (DNA): TGTGCCAGCAGCCAAGAATCCCTCAAGGACCGGCTCGTTCCCTATGGCTACACCTTC.

The V and J genes are TRBV2 and TRBJ2-2; 7 positions match TRBD1. V was clipped by 5 bases and J by 2 bases; unmatched bases: 8. CDR3 length: 16 residues. The germline CDR1 and CDR2 sequences are SNHLY and FYNNEI. Here the CDR3 reads CASSPERTGNTGELFF. CDR3 coding DNA: TGTGCCAGCAGTCCGGAACGGACAGGAAACACCGGGGAGCTGTTTTTT.

The gene calls are TRBV6-2 or TRBV6-3 and TRBJ2-1, with a weak D call TRBD1 (6 bases). Trimming shortened V by 2 bases and J by 5 bases, and 10 bases separated the two germline ends. CDR1 is MNHEY and CDR2 is SVGEGT in the germline V gene. This CDR3 is built from 14 residues. CDR3 in DNA: TGTGCCAGCAGTTACGACAGGTCGGACAATGAGCAGTTCTTC. This gives the protein CASSYDRSDNEQFF.

The rearrangement links TRBV6-5 to TRBJ1-1; D not certain. Per germline, CDR1 MNHEY and CDR2 SVGAGI. Deletions cut 5 bases from V and 10 bases from J, with 20 bases between. The length of the CDR3 is 14 residues. The CDR3 region has the DNA TGTGCCAGCAGTCACAACAGATACGGGCTTGGAGCTTTCTTT. This gives the protein CASSHNRYGLGAFF.

CDR3 nucleotides: TGTGCCAGCAGCTTGACCGTCGCTAGCGGATCCTACGAGCAGTACGTC. Residues: CASSLTVASGSYEQYV. This chain connects TRBV5-4 to TRBJ2-7, with 7 bases aligning to TRBD2. Looked up from germline, CDR1 is SGHNT and CDR2 is YYREEE (reference sequence). J gave up 1 base and V 1 base, and 8 bases lay outside the gene matches. This CDR3 is 16 amino acids long.

This sequence joins TRBV21-1 and TRBJ2-7; the DNA was not compared with TRBD1, the D call given in the table. TRBV21-1 is noted as a pseudogene. This CDR3 has 16 residues. The CDR3 spells CASSFLGAVLYYEQYV. The CDR3 DNA sequence: TGTGCCAGCAGCTTCCTGGGGGCGGTGCTCTACTACGAGCAGTACGTC.

This clone was detected only once. This chain connects TRBV4-1 to TRBJ1-4, with 9 bases that match TRBD1. This CDR3 spans 15 amino acids. Germline CDR1 MGHRA, CDR2 YSYEKL. Losses at the gene ends were 4 bases for V and 9 bases for J; bases not matched to a gene: 9. CDR3 bases: TGCGCCAGCAGCCCACAGGGGGCAATAGACAAAAAACTGTTTTTT. It codes for CASSPQGAIDKKLFF.

This clone occurred once. V and J are TRBV12-5 and TRBJ1-2, with a weak D call TRBD1 (5 bases). Germline values: CDR1 LGHNT, CDR2 FRNRAP. This CDR3 region has 16 residues. Trimming left V 2 bases short and J 8 bases short, with 21 bases between. In nucleotides, the CDR3 is TGTGCTAGTGGTTTGAACACGGGACTCTTATTAGGGGGCTACACCTTC. Translating gives CASGLNTGLLLGGYTF. The complete variable domain, with remaining parts taken from reference TRBV12-5 and TRBJ1-2, reads DARVTQTPRHKVTEMGQEVTMRCQPILGHNTVFWYRQTMMQGLELLAYFRNRAPLDDSGMPKDRFSAEMPDATLATLKIQPSEPRDSAVYFCASGLNTGLLLGGYTFGSGTRLTVV.

The chain has TRBV7-9 and TRBJ1-2, with D tentatively TRBD1 (5 bases). Per the germline V gene, CDR1 is SEHNR and CDR2 is FQNEAQ (reference sequence). Trimming cost V 3 bases and J 3 bases, with 5 bases left between them. The CDR3 consists of 12 residues. The CDR3 protein is CASSFRDYGYTF. CDR3 sequence (DNA): TGTGCCAGCAGCTTCAGGGACTATGGCTACACCTTC.